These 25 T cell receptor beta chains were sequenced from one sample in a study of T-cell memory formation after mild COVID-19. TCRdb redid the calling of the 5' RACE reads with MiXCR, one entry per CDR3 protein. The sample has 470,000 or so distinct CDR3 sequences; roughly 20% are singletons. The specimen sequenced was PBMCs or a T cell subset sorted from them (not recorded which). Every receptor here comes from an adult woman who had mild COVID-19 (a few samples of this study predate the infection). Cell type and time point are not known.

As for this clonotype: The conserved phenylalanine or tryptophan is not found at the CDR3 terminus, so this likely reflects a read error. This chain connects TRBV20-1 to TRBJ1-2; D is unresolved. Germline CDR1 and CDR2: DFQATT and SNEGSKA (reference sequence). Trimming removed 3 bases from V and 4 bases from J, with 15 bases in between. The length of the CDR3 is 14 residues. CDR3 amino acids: CSASLGTKGYGYTV. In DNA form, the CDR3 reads TGCAGTGCTAGTTTGGGAACCAAAGGCTATGGCTACACCGTC.

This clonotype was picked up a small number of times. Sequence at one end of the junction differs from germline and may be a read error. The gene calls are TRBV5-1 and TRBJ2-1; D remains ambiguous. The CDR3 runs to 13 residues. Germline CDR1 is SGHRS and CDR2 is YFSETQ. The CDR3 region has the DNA TGTGCCAGCAGTTTACCCCGCTACAATGAGCAGTTCTTC. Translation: CASSLPRYNEQFF.

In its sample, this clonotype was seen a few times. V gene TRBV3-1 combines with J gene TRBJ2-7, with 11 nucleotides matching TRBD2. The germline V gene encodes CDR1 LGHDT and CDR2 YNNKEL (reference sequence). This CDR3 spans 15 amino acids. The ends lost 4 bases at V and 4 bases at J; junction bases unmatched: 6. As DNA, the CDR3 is TGTGCCAGCAGCCCTTCTAGCGGGGGGTCGTACGAGCAGTACTTC. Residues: CASSPSSGGSYEQYF.

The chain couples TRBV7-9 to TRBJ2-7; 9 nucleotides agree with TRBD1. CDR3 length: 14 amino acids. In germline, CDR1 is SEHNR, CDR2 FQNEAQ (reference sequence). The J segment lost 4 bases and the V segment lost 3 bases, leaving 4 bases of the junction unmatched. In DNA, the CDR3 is TGTGCCAGCAGCTTGCCGGGACAGGGATACGAGCAGTACTTC. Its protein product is CASSLPGQGYEQYF.

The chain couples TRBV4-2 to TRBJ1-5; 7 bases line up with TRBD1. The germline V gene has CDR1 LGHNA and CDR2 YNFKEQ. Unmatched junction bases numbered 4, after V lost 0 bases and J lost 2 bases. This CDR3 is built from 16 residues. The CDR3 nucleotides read TGTGCCAGCAGCCAAGATCACGGGACAGGCAATCAGCCCCAGCATTTT. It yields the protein CASSQDHGTGNQPQHF.

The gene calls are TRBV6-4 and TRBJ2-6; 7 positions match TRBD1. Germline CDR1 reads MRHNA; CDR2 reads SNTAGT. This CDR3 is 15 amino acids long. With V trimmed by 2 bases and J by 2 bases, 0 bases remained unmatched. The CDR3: CASSDTGAGANVLTF. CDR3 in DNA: TGTGCCAGCAGTGACACAGGGGCTGGGGCCAACGTCCTGACTTTC.

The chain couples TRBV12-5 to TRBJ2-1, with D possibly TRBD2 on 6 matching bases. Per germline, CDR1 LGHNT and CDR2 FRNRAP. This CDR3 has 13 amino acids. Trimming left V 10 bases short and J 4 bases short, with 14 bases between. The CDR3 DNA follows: TGTGCTACGGCCGGGGAGGAGTACAATGAGCAGTTCTTC. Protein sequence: CATAGEEYNEQFF.

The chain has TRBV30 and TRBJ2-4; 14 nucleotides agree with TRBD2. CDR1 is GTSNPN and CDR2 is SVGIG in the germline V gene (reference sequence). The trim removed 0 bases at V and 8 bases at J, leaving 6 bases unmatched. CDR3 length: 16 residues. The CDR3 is CAWSVGLAGGRDIQYF. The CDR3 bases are TGTGCCTGGAGTGTAGGACTAGCGGGGGGCAGGGACATTCAGTACTTC.

Here the CDR3 DNA reads TGCAGTGCTAAAAAAACCCGGGCAGGTCCTAACTCATCCGGGGAGCTGTTTTTT. This codes for CSAKKTRAGPNSSGELFF. The chain joins TRBV20-1 to TRBJ2-2; D remains ambiguous. Germline CDR1 and CDR2: DFQATT and SNEGSKA (reference sequence). The V and J ends lost 4 bases and 6 bases respectively, with 27 bases between them. The CDR3 sequence is 18 residues long.

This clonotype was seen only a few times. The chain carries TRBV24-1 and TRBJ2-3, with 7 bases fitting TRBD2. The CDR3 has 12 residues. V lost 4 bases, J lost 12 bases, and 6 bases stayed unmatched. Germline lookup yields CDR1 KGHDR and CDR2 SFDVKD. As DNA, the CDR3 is TGTGCCACCAGTGAGGCCGGGACTACCCAGTATTTT. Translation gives CATSEAGTTQYF.

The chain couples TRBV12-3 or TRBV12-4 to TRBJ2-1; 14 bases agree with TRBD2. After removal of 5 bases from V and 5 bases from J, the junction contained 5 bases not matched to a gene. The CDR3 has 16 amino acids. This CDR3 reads CASSRRGLAGDNEQFF. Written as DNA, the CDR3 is TGTGCCAGCAGTCGAAGGGGACTAGCGGGAGACAATGAGCAGTTCTTC.

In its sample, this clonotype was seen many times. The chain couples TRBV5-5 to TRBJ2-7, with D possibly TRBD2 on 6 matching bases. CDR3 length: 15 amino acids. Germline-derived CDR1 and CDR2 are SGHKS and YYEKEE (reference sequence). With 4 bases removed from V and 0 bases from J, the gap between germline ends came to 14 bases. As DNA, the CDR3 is TGTGCCAGCAGCACCCGGGACTCGAGCTCCTACGAGCAGTACTTC. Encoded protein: CASSTRDSSSYEQYF. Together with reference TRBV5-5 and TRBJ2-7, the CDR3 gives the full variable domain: DAGVTQSPTHLIKTRGQQVTLRCSPISGHKSVSWYQQVLGQGPQFIFQYYEKEERGRGNFPDRFSARQFPNYSSELNVNALLLGDSALYLCASSTRDSSSYEQYFGPGTRLTVT.

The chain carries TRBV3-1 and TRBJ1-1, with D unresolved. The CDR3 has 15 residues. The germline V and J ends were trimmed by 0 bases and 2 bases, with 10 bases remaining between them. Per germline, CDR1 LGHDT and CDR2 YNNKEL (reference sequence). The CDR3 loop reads CASSQDLQRNTEAFF. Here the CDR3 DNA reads TGTGCCAGCAGCCAAGATCTACAGAGAAACACTGAAGCTTTCTTT.

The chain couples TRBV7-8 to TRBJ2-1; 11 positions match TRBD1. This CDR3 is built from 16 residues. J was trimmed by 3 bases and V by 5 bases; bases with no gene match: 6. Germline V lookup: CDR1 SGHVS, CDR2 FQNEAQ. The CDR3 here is CASSGGQGAVYNEQFF. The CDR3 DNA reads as TGTGCCAGCAGCGGAGGACAGGGGGCAGTCTACAATGAGCAGTTCTTC.

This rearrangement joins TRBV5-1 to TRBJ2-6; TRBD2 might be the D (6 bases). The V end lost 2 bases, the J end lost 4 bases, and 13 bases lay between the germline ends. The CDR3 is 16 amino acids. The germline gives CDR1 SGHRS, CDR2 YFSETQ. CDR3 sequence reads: CASSLALGGGANVLTF. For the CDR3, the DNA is TGCGCCAGCAGCTTAGCACTCGGGGGAGGGGCCAACGTCCTGACTTTC.

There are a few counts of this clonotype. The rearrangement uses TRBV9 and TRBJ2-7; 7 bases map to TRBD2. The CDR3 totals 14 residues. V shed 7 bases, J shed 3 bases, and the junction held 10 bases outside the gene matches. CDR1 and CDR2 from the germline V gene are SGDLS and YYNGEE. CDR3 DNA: TGTGCCAGCTCCCGTGTCGGGGGGAACTACGAGCAGTACTTC. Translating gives CASSRVGGNYEQYF.

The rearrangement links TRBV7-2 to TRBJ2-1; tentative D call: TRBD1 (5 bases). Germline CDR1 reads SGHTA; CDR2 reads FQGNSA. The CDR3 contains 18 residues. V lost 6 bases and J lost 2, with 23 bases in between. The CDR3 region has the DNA TGTGCCAGCAGAGGACCCCCGGTGGGGCAGGCAACCTACAATGAGCAGTTCTTC. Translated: CASRGPPVGQATYNEQFF.

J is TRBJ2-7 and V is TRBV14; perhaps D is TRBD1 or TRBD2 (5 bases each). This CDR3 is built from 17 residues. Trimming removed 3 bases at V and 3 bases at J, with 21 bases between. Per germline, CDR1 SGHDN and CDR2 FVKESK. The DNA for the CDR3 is TGTGCCAGCAGCCACCAACGGGGCACCATCGAAATCTACGAGCAGTACTTC. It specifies CASSHQRGTIEIYEQYF.

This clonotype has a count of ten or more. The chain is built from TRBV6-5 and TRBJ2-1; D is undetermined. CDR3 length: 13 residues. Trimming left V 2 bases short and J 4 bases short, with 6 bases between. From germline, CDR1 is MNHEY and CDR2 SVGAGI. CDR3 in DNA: TGTGCCAGCAGTTACGACGGGTACAATGAGCAGTTCTTC. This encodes CASSYDGYNEQFF.

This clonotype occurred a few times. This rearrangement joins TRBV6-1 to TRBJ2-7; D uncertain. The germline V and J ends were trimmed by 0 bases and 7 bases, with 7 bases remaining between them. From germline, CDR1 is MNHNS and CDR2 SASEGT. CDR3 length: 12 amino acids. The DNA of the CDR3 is TGTGCCAGCAGTGAAGCGGCAAAGGAGCAGTACTTC. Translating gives CASSEAAKEQYF.

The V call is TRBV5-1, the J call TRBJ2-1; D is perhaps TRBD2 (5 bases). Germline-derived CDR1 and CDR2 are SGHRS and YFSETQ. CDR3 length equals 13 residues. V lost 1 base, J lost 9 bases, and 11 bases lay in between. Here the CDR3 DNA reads TGCGCCAGCAGCTTGATAGCGCCCGGTGAGCAGTTCTTC. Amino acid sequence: CASSLIAPGEQFF.

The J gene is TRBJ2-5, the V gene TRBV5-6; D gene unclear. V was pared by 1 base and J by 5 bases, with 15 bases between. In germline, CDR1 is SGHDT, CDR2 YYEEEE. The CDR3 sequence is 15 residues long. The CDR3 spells CASSLKLTGRETQYF. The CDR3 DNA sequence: TGTGCCAGCAGCTTGAAGCTGACGGGTCGGGAGACCCAGTACTTC.

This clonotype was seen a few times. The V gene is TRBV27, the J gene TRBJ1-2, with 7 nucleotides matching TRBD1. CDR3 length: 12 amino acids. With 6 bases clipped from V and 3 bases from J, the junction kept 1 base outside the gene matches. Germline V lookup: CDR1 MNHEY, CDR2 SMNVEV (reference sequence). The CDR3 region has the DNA TGTGCCAGCAGCGGGACAGACTATGGCTACACCTTC. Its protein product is CASSGTDYGYTF.

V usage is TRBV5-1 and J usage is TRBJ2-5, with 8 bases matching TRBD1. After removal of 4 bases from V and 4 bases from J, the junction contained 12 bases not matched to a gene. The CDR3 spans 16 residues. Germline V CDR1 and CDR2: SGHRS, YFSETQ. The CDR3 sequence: CASSLGQGHSLETQYF. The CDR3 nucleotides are TGCGCCAGCAGCCTAGGACAGGGCCATTCATTAGAGACCCAGTACTTC.

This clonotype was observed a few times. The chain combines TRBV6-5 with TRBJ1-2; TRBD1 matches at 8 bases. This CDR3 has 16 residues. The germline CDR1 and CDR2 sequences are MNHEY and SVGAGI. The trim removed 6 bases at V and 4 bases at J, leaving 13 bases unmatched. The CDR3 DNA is TGTGCCAGCAGGCCTACGACAGGGGAAGGGGCCTATGGCTACACCTTC. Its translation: CASRPTTGEGAYGYTF.